This TCR beta chain was sequenced during a study of molecular identifiers for immune sequencing clone quantification. Study in general: Across replicate runs, RNA obtained from about 21,000 or 97,000 naive CD8 cells was divided into five, with four undergoing sequencing.

Naive CD8 T cells underwent sorting with the CD8+CD4-CCR7+CD45RA+ definition. Germline assignment: CDR1 MGHRA and CDR2 YSYEKL. CDR3 length equals 13 residues. Deletions cut 2 bases from V and 6 bases from J, with 11 bases between. Via MiXCR, TCRdb re-called the PCR reads, giving one row per CDR3 protein. The sample shows some 590,000 distinct CDR3 sequences, about 25% of them seen only once. Sequencing was carried out using naive CD8+ T cells from blood, with Jurkat cell RNA spiked in. Subset noted: FACS-sorted CD8+CD4-CCR7+CD45RA+ naive T cells. V usage is TRBV4-1 and J usage is TRBJ2-7; D possibly corresponds to TRBD2 (5 bases). The source of this sequence is a human donor in good health. Some libraries in this study had Jurkat cell RNA spiked in. CDR3 coding DNA: TGCGCCAGCAGCCAAATACCAGGAGGCGAGCAGTACTTC. This gives the protein CASSQIPGGEQYF.